The present T cell receptor (beta chain) was sequenced within a study of cytomegalovirus exposure and HLA in healthy donors. General study points: CMV serostatus was the sole immune exposure data available.

60 Vbeta and 13 Jbeta primers were used in PCR. Only in-frame clones appear in the TCRdb table, and some are missing; sequencing was by immunoSEQ multiplex PCR. This sample's table has 35,000 to 45,000 clones. CDR3 length: 14 residues. Germline V gene data show CDR1 as LNHDA and CDR2 as SQIVND (reference sequence). V lost 2 bases and J lost 1, with 6 bases in between. A word on this clone: Its specificity is not known.

The specimen sequenced was PBMCs. This TCR was recovered from a male donor in good health and CMV-seronegative. V usage is TRBV19 and J usage is TRBJ1-5; no clear D gene. The CDR3 DNA reads TGTGCCAGTAGTATATCCGGGAGCAATCAGCCCCAGCATTTT. Translation: CASSISGSNQPQHF.